This T cell receptor beta chain was recovered during a study of human T cells and chemical hapten exposure (dated by TCRdb to the early 2020s). Regarding the study in general: For sensitization, 2% DPC in acetone was applied to an approximately 2 cm by approximately 2 cm area of upper inner arm skin. The libraries were sequenced as a pool, and the TCR yield per sample differed mostly because of small variations in library volumes within the pool. Patient blood was sampled pre-sensitization (week 0) and at 2, 6 and about 24 weeks after DPC sensitization. The study tracked peripheral blood TCR repertoire changes in vivo during primary and secondary sensitization to the hapten diphenylcyclopropenone (DPC) in alopecia patients. Patch tests used Finn chambers with 0.01% DPC on the upper back, scored after 6 days by International Contact Dermatitis Research Group standards. Blood for TCR sequencing was provided by twenty-nine alopecia patients at one to four time points (pre-sensitization, 2, 6 and 24 weeks). Throughout the study period of 20 to 25 weeks, patients also received therapeutic DPC doses to the scalp every week. The mostly female patient cohort included alopecia areata with under or over 50% scalp involvement, alopecia totalis and alopecia universalis.

The library came from RACE. These reads were obtained on a NextSeq 500. During library preparation, unique molecular identifiers were attached to individual cDNA molecules so that TCRs could be counted quantitatively and reproducibly. For every blood RNA sample, sequencing covered both the TCR alpha and TCR beta chains. Under the source paper's analysis protocol: Samples had a median of approximately 96,000 TCRs, with a range from about 23,224 to 700,000. V, J and CDR3 annotation of the TCR reads was performed with the Decombinator software suite. For PS versus PT1 abundance plots, all samples were subsampled to the same number of TCRs (28,000). Expanded TCRs were defined as absent before sensitization and observed at least eight times at the 2-week time point. The public reads were reanalyzed by TCRdb: fastp trimming at Q25, MiXCR alignment, in-frame beta chains only. Records with the same CDR3 protein are collapsed into one entry carrying the most frequent genes and DNA. The V and J calls and clone size are TCRdb's, not the authors'. In all, the sample holds about 97,000 distinct CDR3 sequences, and 25% to 35% of those were seen once. 10% to 13% of the sample is in the top ten clones.

Broader findings and caveats from the paper: The number of PT1 expanded TCRs positively correlated with patch test score, significant at thresholds 8, 16 and 32 but not 4. After repeated subsampling, the strength of the expansion versus patch-test correlation and the threshold at which it became significant changed. DPC sensitization did not change the number of TCRs with a frequency above 1 in 1000, and there was no evidence of changes in global repertoire structure. Because all patients had alopecia, a presumed autoimmune disease, the immune response of the patients might differ from that of healthy individuals. Compared with pre-sensitization or healthy control sets, expanded TCRs formed significantly more large CDR3 similarity clusters, which is consistent with antigen-driven responses.

Sample time point, as interpreted from the label and publication: patch test 3, about 24 weeks after DPC sensitization. This specimen's treatment or condition label, interpreted: therapeutic diphenylcyclopropenone sensitization with weekly scalp DPC. Blood at each patch-test visit was drawn before the patch test was applied. Eligible patients were aged 18 to 70, diagnosed with alopecia, deemed suitable for DPC therapy, and excluded if pregnant. Total RNA was extracted from unfractionated whole blood collected in Tempus Blood RNA tubes. About this clonotype itself: Its antigen has not been determined. Base qualities are not recorded, but no much larger clone differs from it by a single base.

CDR1 and CDR2 are read off the germline V gene as MNHEY and SVGAGI. A distance of 11 bases separates the germline ends of V and J, which lose 0 bases and 2 bases respectively. The CDR3 has 15 amino acids, counting the end cysteine and phenylalanine. Only CDR3 DNA is held: 45 bases, read in frame from base 1. The rearrangement joined TRBV6-5 to TRBJ2-7; there is no confident call for the D gene. The sequence was obtained from a middle-aged man with alopecia areata. Some clones in this sample may be carry-over from other donors' samples. The input for sequencing was whole blood, taken in connection with sensitization to the hapten diphenylcyclopropenone (DPC). The CDR3 amino acid sequence is: CASSYSVQAAYEQYF. The DNA sequence follows: TGTGCCAGCAGTTACTCGGTGCAGGCTGCCTACGAGCAGTACTTC.